This TCR beta chain was captured by sequencing in a study of blood T cell repertoires in COVID-19. About the study: Specimens from acute and convalescent COVID-19 originated in the United States, Italy and Spain. Sources were T cells, B-cell-depleted T cells, or PBMCs; the material itself was cDNA or gDNA.

In the original analysis: Cell counts per sample came from amplifying reference gene primers. Some clones are missing from TCRdb's copy, which holds only in-frame ones; the method was immunoSEQ multiplex PCR. The D gene and trimming were derived from the DNA, and the V and J assignments and clone size from that table. The profile shows some 90,000 clones, 90% to 95% of them singletons. J lost 5 bases, V lost 4 bases, and 11 bases had no gene match. The CDR3 spans 18 residues. Germline CDR1 reads WNHNN; CDR2 reads SYGVQD (reference sequence). Sequencing was performed on peripheral blood. The receptor was isolated from a woman aged 45 to 65 in a cohort sampled during active COVID-19. The chain recombines TRBV10-1 with TRBJ2-3, with 14 bases matching TRBD2. The CDR3 DNA reads TGCGCCAGCAGTGGGGGGACCGGGACTAGCGGGAGTGGAGATACGCAGTATTTT. This gives the protein CASSGGTGTSGSGDTQYF.